The rows below give T cell receptor beta chains drawn from one sample of a study of Ad26.COV2.S vaccination and SARS-CoV-2 variants. Clones were read by immunoSEQ multiplex PCR, and TCRdb kept only the in-frame ones, dropping some. The sample records about 680,000 clones, 80% to 90% being singletons. The specimen comprised peripheral blood, sampled in a trial of Ad26.COV2.S vaccine versus placebo. These receptors came from a person aged 18 to 59 who received the Ad26.COV2.S COVID-19 vaccine or a placebo. CDR3s include the opening cysteine and the closing phenylalanine or tryptophan. D genes are given only for firm matches. Expanded clones are given a class, and other clones once, few, many or no size at all.

j_call | v_call | d_call | clone_size | cdr3_length | cdr3_aa | cdr3_nt
TRBJ1-5 | TRBV7-2 | . | . | 13 | CASSSRPNQPQHF | TGTGCCAGCAGCTCCCGTCCCAATCAGCCCCAGCATTTT
TRBJ2-7 | TRBV6-5 | . | . | 15 | CASSYSMASTYEQYF | TGTGCCAGCAGTTACTCGATGGCCAGCACCTACGAGCAGTACTTC
TRBJ2-1 | TRBV27 | TRBD2 | . | 15 | CASRRGTSGINEQFF | TGTGCCAGCAGAAGGGGGACTAGCGGGATCAATGAGCAGTTCTTC
TRBJ2-5 | TRBV5-1 | . | . | 16 | CASSTQTGSYQETQYF | TGCGCCAGCAGCACCCAGACAGGATCGTACCAAGAGACCCAGTACTTC
TRBJ2-4 | TRBV29-1 | . | . | 14 | CSVSTGLSRNIQYF | TGCAGCGTTTCGACAGGTCTGTCTAGAAACATTCAGTACTTC
TRBJ2-1 | TRBV10-2 | TRBD2 | . | 16 | CASSPPGTSGLNEQFF | TGCGCCAGCAGCCCCCCCGGGACTAGCGGGCTCAATGAGCAGTTCTTC
TRBJ1-2 | TRBV2 | TRBD1 | . | 14 | CASSELTGAEGYTF | TGTGCCAGCAGTGAACTGACAGGGGCGGAGGGCTACACCTTC
TRBJ1-5 | TRBV11-2 | . | . | 17 | CASSLVMRGILNQPQHF | TGTGCCAGCAGCTTAGTGATGCGGGGGATACTCAATCAGCCCCAGCATTTT
TRBJ2-5 | TRBV7-2 | TRBD2 | once | 17 | CASSARRLAGGLETQYF | TGTGCCAGCAGCGCACGCAGACTAGCGGGGGGGCTGGAGACCCAGTACTTC
TRBJ1-1 | TRBV4-2 | . | . | 16 | CASSRYVGFGDTEAFF | TGTGCCAGCAGCCGTTATGTGGGGTTTGGGGACACTGAAGCTTTCTTT
TRBJ2-7 | TRBV10-3 | TRBD2 | once | 17 | CAISSDPLAGRTYEQYF | TGTGCCATCAGTTCAGACCCACTAGCGGGGAGAACCTACGAGCAGTACTTC
TRBJ2-3 | TRBV29-1 | . | . | 12 | CSVEGVADTQYF | TGCAGCGTTGAAGGGGTGGCAGATACGCAGTATTTT
TRBJ2-2 | TRBV5-1 | . | once | 14 | CASSLGADTGELFF | TGCGCCAGCAGCTTGGGCGCCGACACCGGGGAGCTGTTTTTT
TRBJ1-4 | TRBV11-2 | . | . | 15 | CASSSYRDSREKLFF | TGTGCCAGCAGCTCCTACAGGGATTCTAGGGAAAAACTGTTTTTT
TRBJ1-1 | TRBV3-1/TRBV3-2 | . | . | 11 | CASSQNTEAFF | TGTGCCAGCAGCCAGAACACTGAAGCTTTCTTT
TRBJ2-1 | TRBV15 | TRBD2 | . | 16 | CATSSAGGFIGNEQFF | TGTGCCACCAGCAGCGCGGGGGGATTTATCGGGAATGAGCAGTTCTTC
TRBJ2-5 | TRBV7-2 | . | . | 13 | CASSPRAEETQYF | TGTGCCAGCAGCCCCCGGGCGGAAGAGACCCAGTACTTC
TRBJ2-3 | TRBV19 | . | . | 13 | CASSPASTDTQYF | TGTGCCAGTAGTCCCGCTAGCACAGATACGCAGTATTTT
TRBJ2-1 | TRBV9 | . | . | 13 | CASSVGDYNEQFF | TGTGCCAGCAGCGTAGGGGATTACAATGAGCAGTTCTTC
TRBJ2-2 | TRBV30 | . | . | 13 | CAWRTVSGGELFF | TGTGCCTGGAGGACGGTTTCTGGCGGGGAGCTGTTTTTT
TRBJ1-2 | TRBV7-2 | . | . | 16 | CASSLTTLNRAYGYTF | TGTGCCAGCAGCTTAACCACCTTGAACAGGGCCTATGGCTACACCTTC
TRBJ2-5 | TRBV2 | . | . | 15 | CASSEAWQYGETQYF | TGTGCCAGCAGTGAAGCGTGGCAGTATGGGGAGACCCAGTACTTC
TRBJ1-1 | TRBV7-2 | . | . | 14 | CASSSSGVNTEAFF | TGTGCCAGCAGTTCCAGTGGAGTGAACACTGAAGCTTTCTTT
TRBJ1-6 | TRBV4-2 | . | . | 14 | CASSQDAAAGSLHF | TGTGCCAGCAGCCAAGATGCAGCCGCTGGGTCCCTCCACTTT
TRBJ1-5 | TRBV5-1 | . | . | 16 | CASSLGPSLSNQPQHF | TGCGCCAGCAGCTTGGGTCCCAGCCTTAGCAATCAGCCCCAGCATTTT
TRBJ2-1 | TRBV29-1 | TRBD1 | . | 13 | CSVGSWTGNEQFF | TGCAGCGTTGGGAGCTGGACAGGCAATGAGCAGTTCTTC
TRBJ2-7 | TRBV7-8 | . | . | 13 | CASSLAGPYEQYF | TGTGCCAGCAGCTTAGCAGGGCCCTACGAGCAGTACTTC
TRBJ2-2 | TRBV6-6 | . | . | 17 | CASSRPHTGIHTGELFF | TGTGCCAGCAGCCGACCGCACACAGGGATCCACACCGGGGAGCTGTTTTTT
TRBJ2-3 | TRBV7-6 | TRBD2 | . | 17 | CASSFPGLAGGSDTQYF | TGTGCCAGCAGCTTCCCGGGACTAGCGGGGGGTTCGGATACGCAGTATTTT
TRBJ1-6 | TRBV18 | . | . | 15 | CASSSGANYNSPLHF | TGTGCCAGCTCATCAGGAGCTAACTATAATTCACCCCTCCACTTT
TRBJ1-1 | TRBV19 | TRBD1 | . | 17 | CASSIRPGTGLNTEAFF | TGTGCCAGTAGTATACGTCCCGGGACAGGACTGAACACTGAAGCTTTCTTT
TRBJ2-1 | TRBV11-3 | TRBD2 | . | 15 | CASSLGGGTYNEQFF | TGTGCCAGCAGCTTAGGCGGGGGGACCTACAATGAGCAGTTCTTC
TRBJ1-5 | TRBV27 | TRBD1 | . | 17 | CASSPGTGTYGNQPQHF | TGTGCCAGCAGTCCCGGGACAGGGACGTATGGCAATCAGCCCCAGCATTTT
TRBJ2-1 | TRBV11-2 | . | . | 15 | CASSLGRDPYNEQFF | TGTGCCAGCAGCTTAGGGAGGGACCCGTACAATGAGCAGTTCTTC
TRBJ1-1 | TRBV2 | . | few | 14 | CASSARTANTEAFF | TGTGCCAGCAGTGCCAGGACAGCGAACACTGAAGCTTTCTTT
TRBJ1-5 | TRBV30 | . | . | 14 | CALETGNSNQPQHF | TGTGCCCTCGAGACAGGAAATAGCAATCAGCCCCAGCATTTT
TRBJ2-2 | TRBV24-1 | . | . | 14 | CATSPGLSTGELFF | TGTGCCACCAGTCCGGGACTTTCCACCGGGGAGCTGTTTTTT
TRBJ1-1 | TRBV10-1 | . | once | 14 | CASSLFPAQTEAFF | TGCGCCAGCAGCCTTTTCCCGGCCCAGACCGAAGCTTTCTTT
TRBJ2-7 | TRBV5-1 | . | once | 13 | CASTLGGSYEQYF | TGCGCCAGCACTCTGGGAGGATCCTACGAGCAGTACTTC
TRBJ2-6 | TRBV19 | TRBD1 | . | 17 | CASSPWDRGLGANVLTF | TGTGCCAGTAGTCCATGGGACAGAGGTTTGGGGGCCAACGTCCTGACTTTC
TRBJ2-3 | TRBV10-3 | . | . | 14 | CAIRSGTETDTQYF | TGTGCCATCAGATCCGGGACTGAAACAGATACGCAGTATTTT
TRBJ2-3 | TRBV19 | . | . | 13 | CASSLGPTDTQYF | TGTGCCAGTAGTCTCGGACCTACAGATACGCAGTATTTT
TRBJ1-4 | TRBV3-1/TRBV3-2 | TRBD1 | . | 17 | CASSQEGQGADGEKLFF | TGTGCCAGCAGCCAAGAGGGACAGGGGGCCGATGGTGAAAAACTGTTTTTT
TRBJ1-4 | TRBV18 | . | . | 15 | CASSTGRGRGEKLFF | TGTGCCAGCTCAACAGGACGGGGAAGGGGAGAAAAACTGTTTTTT
TRBJ2-7 | TRBV10-3 | . | . | 13 | CAISELSSYEQYF | TGTGCCATCAGTGAGCTCAGCTCCTACGAGCAGTACTTC
TRBJ2-2 | TRBV24-1 | . | . | 13 | CATSDFGTGELFF | TGTGCCACCAGTGATTTCGGCACCGGGGAGCTGTTTTTT
TRBJ2-1 | TRBV28 | TRBD2 | once | 15 | CASSLGRGWYNEQFF | TGTGCCAGCAGCCTGGGGAGGGGATGGTACAATGAGCAGTTCTTC
TRBJ2-5 | TRBV6-6 | . | . | 13 | CASDLQGKETQYF | TGTGCCAGCGATTTGCAGGGGAAAGAGACCCAGTACTTC
TRBJ1-2 | TRBV6-2/TRBV6-3 | . | few | 15 | CASSYGPPPNYGYTF | TGTGCCAGCAGTTATGGCCCACCTCCTAACTATGGCTACACCTTC